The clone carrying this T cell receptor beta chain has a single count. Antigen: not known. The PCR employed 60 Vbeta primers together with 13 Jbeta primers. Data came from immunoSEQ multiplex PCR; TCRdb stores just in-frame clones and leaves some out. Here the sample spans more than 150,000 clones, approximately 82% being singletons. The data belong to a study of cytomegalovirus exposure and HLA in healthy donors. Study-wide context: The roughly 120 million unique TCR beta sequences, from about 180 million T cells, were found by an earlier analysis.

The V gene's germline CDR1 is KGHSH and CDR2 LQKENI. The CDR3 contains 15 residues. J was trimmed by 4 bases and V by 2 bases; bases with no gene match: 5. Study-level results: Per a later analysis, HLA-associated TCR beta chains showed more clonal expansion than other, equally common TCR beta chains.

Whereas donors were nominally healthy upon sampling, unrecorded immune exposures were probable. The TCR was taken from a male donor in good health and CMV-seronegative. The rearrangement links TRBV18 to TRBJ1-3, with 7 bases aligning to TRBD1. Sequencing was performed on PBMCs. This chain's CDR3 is CASSPNRGDGNTIYF. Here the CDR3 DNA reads TGTGCCAGCTCACCAAACAGGGGAGACGGAAACACCATATATTTT.